This TCR beta chain was sequenced in a study of blood T cells in healthy people across ages. CDR1 is SGHRS, CDR2 YFSETQ, per germline. CDR3 size: 16 residues. Then a second PCR, running about 6 to 12 cycles, was carried out with a sample-barcoded 5' primer and a J-beta primer mix. MiXCR, run by TCRdb on the 5' RACE reads, gives a single entry per CDR3 protein. There are 1.5 million to 2 million distinct CDR3 sequences in the sample; 28% occur only once, and 7.7% lies in the top ten. Points on this clonotype: At one end, the junction sequence differs from germline, possibly due to a read error.

The receptor's source is a woman in her thirties in good health. The sequencing sample was made of blood. This sequence joins TRBV5-1 and TRBJ2-1; 11 bases line up with TRBD2. CDR3 in amino acids: CASGFSSSGRSNEQFF. CDR3 nucleotides: TGTGCCAGCGGATTCTCCTCTAGCGGGAGGAGTAATGAGCAGTTCTTC. The complete variable domain, with remaining parts taken from reference TRBV5-1 and TRBJ2-1, reads KAGVTQTPRYLIKTRGQQVTLSCSPISGHRSVSWYQQTPGQGLQFLFEYFSETQRNKGNFPGRFSGRQFSNSRSEMNVSTLELGDSALYLCASGFSSSGRSNEQFFGPGTRLTVL.